This is a list of T cell receptor beta chains from one sample in a study of CXCR3-negative and CXCR3-positive naive CD8 T cells. For each CDR3 protein, TCRdb gives one entry from its re-call of the 5' RACE reads, without DNA. The sample includes some 150,000 distinct CDR3 sequences. The material sequenced was naive CXCR3+ CD8+ T cells from blood. The receptor source for this set is a human donor in good health. Some clones in this sample may be carry-over from other donors' samples. Each CDR3 is given with its conserved first and last residue.

j_call v_call cdr3_aa
TRBJ2-1 TRBV7-9 CASSLDGDEQFF
TRBJ1-2 TRBV7-9 CASSRSLAGNTNYGYTF
TRBJ2-1 TRBV3-1 CASSEDRGVYNEQFF
TRBJ2-5 TRBV21-1 CASSSGPGRTQYF
TRBJ1-5 TRBV30 CAWGTGGNQPQHF
TRBJ2-7 TRBV29-1 CSARAQGAYEQYF
TRBJ2-2 TRBV2 CASSEPSGSDTGELFF
TRBJ2-5 TRBV7-2 CASSPVSGGGEETQYF
TRBJ1-2 TRBV28 CASSLFVGVGYGYTF
TRBJ2-7 TRBV7-6 CASSPDRGLYEQYF
TRBJ2-7 TRBV30 CAWSNTGYEQYF
TRBJ2-7 TRBV15 CATSRGGTTGYEQYF
TRBJ2-5 TRBV28 CASSLVGGSETQYF
TRBJ2-3 TRBV19 CASSPRAPPSTDTQYF
TRBJ2-1 TRBV20-1 CGARDHGGGYAVSEQFF
TRBJ2-6 TRBV19 CASSLTGGLSGANVLTF
TRBJ2-1 TRBV29-1 CSVARRQGFWYNEQFF
TRBJ2-3 TRBV7-9 CASSPGTFSSTDTQYF
TRBJ1-6 TRBV7-2 CASSPSPRSSYNSPLHF
TRBJ2-3 TRBV3-1 CASSQVAFPSTDTQYF
TRBJ2-5 TRBV7-6 CASRRTGADGTQYF
TRBJ2-2 TRBV11-2 CASSLDRFQVDTGELFF
TRBJ2-1 TRBV6-5 CASSLRTSIYNEQFF
TRBJ1-4 TRBV5-6 CASSFQAPREKLFF
TRBJ2-1 TRBV6-5 CASAGTGDSSSYNEQFF
TRBJ2-3 TRBV7-9 CASSFVLRTSGSTDTQYF
TRBJ2-7 TRBV7-7 CASSLAGRGQGRRQYF
TRBJ2-7 TRBV9 CASSPPGQGASYEQYF
TRBJ2-1 TRBV6-1 CASSRGSLNSYNEQFF
TRBJ1-2 TRBV16 CASSVGQDYGYTF
TRBJ1-2 TRBV7-9 CASSLVGSERFYGYTF
TRBJ2-5 TRBV7-9 CATERADRDETQYF
TRBJ1-2 TRBV12-5 CASGQSRDTGRGYGYTF
TRBJ1-1 TRBV4-1 CASSAYQVGSVTEAFF